The 10 T cell receptor beta chains presented below share a single source sample, sequenced in a study of control samples from healthy donors and cancer patients. Sequencing was performed with immunoSEQ multiplex PCR; in TCRdb, only in-frame clones are kept and a portion is missing. In the table there are about 120,000 clones, 75% to 90% of which are singletons. The specimen sequenced was PBMCs. The origin of the receptors is a woman aged 45-65 years with colorectal cancer.

This chain connects TRBV15 to TRBJ2-7, with TRBD2 matching 9 bases. The CDR3 consists of 16 residues. Germline-derived CDR1 and CDR2 are LNHNV and YYDKDF (reference sequence). Trimming at V came to 5 bases and at J to 3 bases, leaving 11 bases not matched to a gene. The CDR3: CATSPFSSGEDYEQYF. CDR3 nucleotides: TGTGCCACCAGCCCCTTTTCTAGCGGGGAGGACTACGAGCAGTACTTC.

J is TRBJ2-1 and V is TRBV10-1; D is possibly TRBD1 (6 bases). Deletions cut 6 bases from V and 9 bases from J, with 15 bases between. Germline V CDR1 and CDR2: WNHNN, SYGVQD (reference sequence). The CDR3 loop spans 13 amino acids. CDR3 nucleotides: TGCGCCAGCAGCGTAGACAGGCGAGGTGAGCAGTTCTTC. Its protein is CASSVDRRGEQFF.

The chain uses TRBV19 and TRBJ2-2, with unresolved D. Trimming took off 10 bases at V and 1 base at J, with 13 bases between the two ends. Germline V gene lookup returns CDR1 LNHDA and CDR2 SQIVND (reference sequence). The CDR3 has 14 residues. Here the CDR3 reads CATIARVNTGELFF. The CDR3 DNA is TGTGCCACTATAGCTAGGGTGAACACCGGGGAGCTGTTTTTT.

CDR3 sequence (DNA): TGTGCCAGTAGTATCCTCCTAGACACTGAAGCTTTCTTT. Protein: CASSILLDTEAFF. J is TRBJ1-1 and V is TRBV19; D is unclear. V dropped 3 bases and J dropped 3 bases, with 8 bases sitting between them. The CDR3 totals 13 residues. CDR1 is LNHDA and CDR2 is SQIVND in the germline V gene (reference sequence).

This chain links TRBV5-1 with TRBJ2-7; 7 bases agree with TRBD1. This CDR3 comprises 14 residues. Germline CDR1 SGHRS, CDR2 YFSETQ. Trimming cost V 3 bases and J 2 bases; bases outside gene matches: 5. The CDR3 nucleotides are TGCGCCAGCAGCTCCGGGGACAGTACCTACGAGCAGTACTTC. Its protein product is CASSSGDSTYEQYF.

This clone was detected once. This sequence joins TRBV18 and TRBJ2-2; the match to TRBD1 covers 8 bases. Trimming cost V 3 bases and J 3 bases; bases outside gene matches: 6. Germline CDR1 reads KGHSH; CDR2 reads LQKENI. This CDR3 region has 16 residues. CDR3 DNA sequence: TGTGCCAGCTCACCCAGACAGGGGATTGACACCGGGGAGCTGTTTTTT. It yields the protein CASSPRQGIDTGELFF.

This clone came up once. The V call is TRBV19, the J call TRBJ1-6; 8 nucleotides line up with TRBD1. Germline CDR1 is LNHDA and CDR2 is SQIVND (reference sequence). The CDR3 covers 18 residues. The ends lost 2 bases at V and 7 bases at J; junction bases unmatched: 13. The CDR3 DNA is TGTGCCAGTAGTATAACGCGGACAGGGCAATTAACAAATTCACCCCTCCACTTT. Encoded protein: CASSITRTGQLTNSPLHF.

In its sample, this clone was seen once. The chain carries TRBV11-2 and TRBJ1-4, with D possibly TRBD1 on 6 matching bases. From germline, CDR1 is SGHAT and CDR2 FQNNGV. The CDR3 has 15 amino acids. The V end lost 3 bases, the J end lost 4 bases, and 12 bases lay between the germline ends. The CDR3 sequence is CASSFMGGVNEKLFF. The CDR3 nucleotides are TGTGCCAGCAGCTTTATGGGGGGCGTTAATGAAAAACTGTTTTTT.

The V call is TRBV5-6, the J call TRBJ1-2, with 7 bases lining up with TRBD1. The junction had 7 bases not matched to a gene; V was cut back by 3 bases and J by 8 bases. The CDR3 has 13 residues. Germline CDR1 is SGHDT and CDR2 is YYEEEE. The CDR3 here is CASSWTYRGGYTF. The CDR3 DNA follows: TGTGCCAGCAGCTGGACATACAGGGGCGGCTACACCTTC.

The chain combines TRBV29-1 with TRBJ1-2, with D possibly TRBD1 on 5 matching bases. Germline CDR1 is SQVTM and CDR2 is ANQGSEA. Trimming took 7 bases from V and 4 from J, leaving 22 bases between them. This CDR3 has 15 amino acids. In DNA form, the CDR3 reads TGCAGCGCCCAGGCGGGGCACGAGGGTTCCTATGGCTACACCTTC. As protein: CSAQAGHEGSYGYTF.